This is a list of T cell receptor beta chains from one sample in a study of blood T cell repertoires in COVID-19. Sequencing used immunoSEQ multiplex PCR; TCRdb keeps in-frame clones, though not all of them. The sample yields about 260,000 clones, 80% to 90% seen once. The sequencing input was peripheral blood. These receptors were collected from a woman aged 40-49 years who had recovered from COVID-19. Each CDR3 is given without its conserved first and last residue. A D gene is named only where the DNA matches it firmly. The size of a clone is reported for some rows only, either as once, few or many, or as a class for expanded clones.

clone size: .
D gene: TRBD2
J gene: TRBJ2-7
V gene: TRBV10-3
CDR3 protein: AISPASGGYEQY

clone size: once
D gene: .
J gene: TRBJ2-7
V gene: TRBV7-2
CDR3 protein: ASSLGPGYEQY

clone size: .
D gene: TRBD1
J gene: TRBJ2-2
V gene: TRBV30
CDR3 protein: AWSQGQRELF

clone size: .
D gene: .
J gene: TRBJ2-5
V gene: TRBV7-6
CDR3 protein: ASTFNGSGD

clone size: .
D gene: TRBD1
J gene: TRBJ2-1
V gene: TRBV2
CDR3 protein: ASSGGTGVRDEQF

clone size: .
D gene: TRBD1
J gene: TRBJ1-1
V gene: TRBV5-4
CDR3 protein: ASSRTGTGTNTEAF

clone size: once
D gene: TRBD1
J gene: TRBJ2-5
V gene: TRBV7-9
CDR3 protein: ASSTHRGKGMGQETQY

clone size: .
D gene: TRBD1
J gene: TRBJ1-4
V gene: TRBV27
CDR3 protein: ASSPQTGWEEKLF

clone size: .
D gene: .
J gene: TRBJ1-1
V gene: TRBV30
CDR3 protein: AWSQQENTEAF

clone size: .
D gene: .
J gene: TRBJ1-2
V gene: TRBV6-5
CDR3 protein: ASSDPGGRYGYT

clone size: .
D gene: .
J gene: TRBJ2-3
V gene: TRBV7-6
CDR3 protein: ASRAQTIGTQY

clone size: .
D gene: TRBD1
J gene: TRBJ1-2
V gene: TRBV5-1
CDR3 protein: ASSLDRGTIGYT

clone size: .
D gene: TRBD2
J gene: TRBJ2-7
V gene: TRBV4-1
CDR3 protein: ASSQVLGLAGEAYEQY

clone size: .
D gene: TRBD1
J gene: TRBJ1-2
V gene: TRBV15
CDR3 protein: ATSKDRWGYT

clone size: .
D gene: TRBD2
J gene: TRBJ2-2
V gene: TRBV11-3
CDR3 protein: ASSPGLAGNTGELF

clone size: .
D gene: TRBD1
J gene: TRBJ2-1
V gene: TRBV10-3
CDR3 protein: AISENGRGNNEQF

clone size: .
D gene: TRBD1
J gene: TRBJ1-2
V gene: TRBV18
CDR3 protein: ASSLTGQPNYGYT

clone size: once
D gene: TRBD1
J gene: TRBJ2-5
V gene: TRBV5-4
CDR3 protein: ASSRDRAGETQY

clone size: .
D gene: .
J gene: TRBJ1-1
V gene: TRBV5-4
CDR3 protein: ASSSSPGTEAF

clone size: .
D gene: TRBD2
J gene: TRBJ2-2
V gene: TRBV7-2
CDR3 protein: ASSPRLAANTGELF

clone size: .
D gene: TRBD2
J gene: TRBJ2-7
V gene: TRBV7-8
CDR3 protein: ASSLAAGGREQY

clone size: .
D gene: TRBD1
J gene: TRBJ1-5
V gene: TRBV18
CDR3 protein: ASSPDRVAQPQH

clone size: few
D gene: .
J gene: TRBJ1-5
V gene: TRBV2
CDR3 protein: ASMQGPFSNQPQH

clone size: once
D gene: TRBD1
J gene: TRBJ2-7
V gene: TRBV7-2
CDR3 protein: ASSSRDSESEQY

clone size: .
D gene: TRBD1
J gene: TRBJ1-1
V gene: TRBV7-9
CDR3 protein: ASSSQGGNTEAF

clone size: .
D gene: TRBD1
J gene: TRBJ1-2
V gene: TRBV29-1
CDR3 protein: SVEKGAGGYT

clone size: once
D gene: TRBD2
J gene: TRBJ2-5
V gene: TRBV14
CDR3 protein: ASSQSSGVKTQY

clone size: once
D gene: .
J gene: TRBJ2-7
V gene: TRBV9
CDR3 protein: ASSGGTVYEQY

clone size: .
D gene: .
J gene: TRBJ1-5
V gene: TRBV2
CDR3 protein: ASTTDIGPNQPQH

clone size: .
D gene: .
J gene: TRBJ1-6
V gene: TRBV11-3
CDR3 protein: ASSLGGQLNSPLH

clone size: .
D gene: TRBD2
J gene: TRBJ2-5
V gene: TRBV7-9
CDR3 protein: ASSFSSGGETQY

clone size: .
D gene: TRBD1
J gene: TRBJ2-7
V gene: TRBV10-2
CDR3 protein: ASNPGQSSYEQY

clone size: .
D gene: .
J gene: TRBJ2-1
V gene: TRBV27
CDR3 protein: ASTSGLPYNEQF

clone size: .
D gene: .
J gene: TRBJ1-2
V gene: TRBV5-6
CDR3 protein: ASSLVGATGMDGYT

clone size: .
D gene: .
J gene: TRBJ1-2
V gene: TRBV2
CDR3 protein: ASSPGGNYGYT

clone size: many
D gene: TRBD1
J gene: TRBJ1-1
V gene: TRBV13
CDR3 protein: ASSLTGGTEAF

clone size: .
D gene: TRBD1
J gene: TRBJ1-1
V gene: TRBV7-2
CDR3 protein: ASRQQGAPEAF

clone size: once
D gene: .
J gene: TRBJ1-1
V gene: TRBV10-2
CDR3 protein: ASRTGFPTEAF

clone size: .
D gene: .
J gene: TRBJ2-1
V gene: TRBV12-3/TRBV12-4
CDR3 protein: ASSPRQGGKQF

clone size: .
D gene: .
J gene: TRBJ1-2
V gene: TRBV27
CDR3 protein: ASSLAGGAGYT

clone size: once
D gene: TRBD2
J gene: TRBJ2-1
V gene: TRBV29-1
CDR3 protein: SVPRPASGYNEQF

clone size: .
D gene: .
J gene: TRBJ2-3
V gene: TRBV2
CDR3 protein: ASAVWSNRDTQY

clone size: once
D gene: .
J gene: TRBJ2-1
V gene: TRBV5-4
CDR3 protein: ASSRGEPSYNEQF

clone size: once
D gene: TRBD1
J gene: TRBJ2-7
V gene: TRBV14
CDR3 protein: ASSPYTGTGGYEQY